Listed here are 17 T cell receptor beta chains from one sample, sequenced in a study of long-term antiretroviral therapy in people with HIV. Survey level was the resolution at which the v3.0 immunoSEQ assay ran. The assay was immunoSEQ multiplex PCR, and TCRdb's table has in-frame clones only and misses some. The sample has under 45,000 clones; roughly nine tenths are singletons. The material was unsorted PBMCs, obtained 1.2 years after starting antiretroviral therapy. These receptor sequences come from a woman aged 45-65 years with HIV.

The J gene is TRBJ1-2, the V gene TRBV2, with 9 bases lining up with TRBD1. CDR3 length: 17 residues. The germline CDR1 and CDR2 sequences are SNHLY and FYNNEI. Germline trimming cut 4 bases from V and 2 bases from J; bases unmatched to any gene: 11. CDR3 nucleotide sequence: TGTGCCAGCAGTGGGGACAGGGAGACAAGCGGGAACTATGGCTACACCTTC. Encoded protein: CASSGDRETSGNYGYTF.

The chain links TRBV19 to TRBJ2-6; 9 nucleotides align to TRBD1. The length of the CDR3 is 19 residues. CDR1 and CDR2 from the germline V gene are LNHDA and SQIVND (reference sequence). The J segment lost 4 bases and the V segment lost 0 bases, leaving 10 bases of the junction unmatched. For the CDR3, the DNA is TGTGCCAGTAGTATAGAAATTGGGACAGGGAGATCCGGGGCCAACGTCCTGACTTTC. Translating gives CASSIEIGTGRSGANVLTF.

The rearrangement links TRBV10-2 to TRBJ1-5; D unresolved. V lost 0 bases and J lost 6, with 15 bases in between. Germline CDR1 and CDR2: WSHSY and SAAADI. There are 16 residues in the CDR3. CDR3 protein: CASSESIGIGTQPQHF. Written as DNA, the CDR3 is TGCGCCAGCAGTGAGTCGATAGGTATCGGAACTCAGCCCCAGCATTTT.

This clone appeared a single time. J is TRBJ1-2 and V is TRBV4-3, with D uncertain. V lost 0 bases and J 2 bases, leaving 10 bases between the germline ends. The CDR3 has 15 amino acids. Germline CDR1 is LGHNA and CDR2 is YSLEER. The CDR3 DNA sequence: TGCGCCAGCAGCCAAGATAAGGCAGCCAACTATGGCTACACCTTC. This codes for CASSQDKAANYGYTF.

The chain has TRBV18 and TRBJ2-5; 8 nucleotides agree with TRBD2. The CDR3 covers 16 residues. From germline, CDR1 is KGHSH and CDR2 LQKENI. Trimming took 0 bases from V and 5 from J; bases not matched to a gene: 8. The CDR3 nucleotides read TGTGCCAGCTCACCACCTAGCGGGGTCCAAGGGGAGACCCAGTACTTC. Residues: CASSPPSGVQGETQYF.

The chain links TRBV19 to TRBJ2-7; 8 bases are shared with TRBD1. Looked up from germline, CDR1 is LNHDA and CDR2 is SQIVND (reference sequence). The CDR3 consists of 13 residues. V shed 3 bases and J 2 bases; nucleotides not matched to a gene: 0. The CDR3, as DNA: TGTGCCAGTAGTATGGACAGGGCCTACGAGCAGTACTTC. This gives the protein CASSMDRAYEQYF.

The chain links TRBV19 to TRBJ1-5, with 7 bases that match TRBD1. CDR3 size: 14 residues. Germline V CDR1 and CDR2: LNHDA, SQIVND (reference sequence). The ends lost 6 bases at V and 2 bases at J; junction bases unmatched: 4. CDR3 nucleotide sequence: TGTGCCAGTAGCTTCACAGGGGGCAATCAGCCCCAGCATTTT. It codes for CASSFTGGNQPQHF.

The genes are TRBV5-4 and TRBJ2-7, with TRBD1 identical over 7 bases. The trim removed 0 bases at V and 5 bases at J, leaving 5 bases unmatched. CDR3 length: 14 residues. In germline, CDR1 is SGHNT, CDR2 YYREEE (reference sequence). The CDR3 nucleotides are TGTGCCAGCAGCTTGGACAGGGGTTCCGACGAGCAGTACTTC. Translated: CASSLDRGSDEQYF.

The rearrangement uses TRBV21-1 and TRBJ2-7; the table assigns TRBD1, which was not confirmed against the DNA. TRBV21-1 is a pseudogene segment. The CDR3 runs 16 residues. Here the CDR3 reads CANNERDSRIPYEQYF. The CDR3 DNA follows: TGTGCCAACAATGAACGGGACAGCCGAATACCCTACGAGCAGTACTTC.

The chain links TRBV11-2 to TRBJ2-3, with a weak D call TRBD2 (6 bases). Trimming pared 5 bases from V and 0 bases from J, leaving 9 bases between. CDR1 and CDR2 from the germline V gene are SGHAT and FQNNGV. The CDR3 extends over 14 amino acids. This CDR3 reads CASSGGKSTDTQYF. CDR3 nucleotides: TGTGCCAGCAGCGGGGGGAAGAGCACAGATACGCAGTATTTT.

The chain is built from TRBV5-4 and TRBJ2-3; TRBD1 agrees at 9 bases. Germline V gene lookup returns CDR1 SGHNT and CDR2 YYREEE (reference sequence). The length of the CDR3 is 15 residues. V lost 4 bases and J lost 0; bases outside the gene matches: 3. The CDR3 DNA reads as TGTGCCAGCAGCGAACAGGGGGCTAGCACAGATACGCAGTATTTT. This sequence encodes CASSEQGASTDTQYF.

The chain has TRBV5-1 and TRBJ1-2; TRBD1 matches 12 bases. The CDR3 has 15 residues. Germline values: CDR1 SGHRS, CDR2 YFSETQ. V was clipped by 0 bases and J by 6 bases; unmatched bases: 3. The CDR3: CASSLGGTGGNGYTF. The CDR3 nucleotides are TGCGCCAGCAGCTTGGGAGGGACAGGGGGCAATGGCTACACCTTC.

This clone was observed a handful of times. The chain couples TRBV19 to TRBJ2-1; D remains ambiguous. CDR3 size: 18 residues. V dropped 1 base and J dropped 2 bases, with 18 bases sitting between them. The germline V gene has CDR1 LNHDA and CDR2 SQIVND (reference sequence). CDR3 in amino acids: CASSIAGRSLVPYNEQFF. Here the CDR3 DNA reads TGTGCCAGTAGTATAGCGGGTAGGTCGCTAGTTCCCTACAATGAGCAGTTCTTC.

This clone was seen more than once but under ten times. J is TRBJ2-2 and V is TRBV19, with unresolved D. Germline CDR1 reads LNHDA; CDR2 reads SQIVND (reference sequence). The CDR3 covers 10 residues. V was trimmed by 6 bases and J by 6 bases, leaving 2 bases between them. As DNA, the CDR3 is TGTGCCAGTAGCGCCGGGGAGCTGTTTTTT. This sequence encodes CASSAGELFF.

This CDR3 reads CASSEAGGGGYTGELFF. The CDR3 nucleotides are TGTGCCAGCAGTGAAGCGGGCGGGGGGGGTTACACCGGGGAGCTGTTTTTT. The chain couples TRBV2 to TRBJ2-2, with 9 bases identical to TRBD2. The trim removed 0 bases at V and 3 bases at J, leaving 5 bases unmatched. Germline V lookup: CDR1 SNHLY, CDR2 FYNNEI. The length of the CDR3 is 17 residues.

The chain combines TRBV30 with TRBJ1-2, with 11 bases lining up with TRBD1. CDR3 size: 16 residues. V lost 0 bases to trimming and J lost 7 bases; unmatched junction nucleotides: 10. Per germline, CDR1 GTSNPN and CDR2 SVGIG (reference sequence). CDR3 sequence reads: CAWSVPRTGGESGYTF. The CDR3 region has the DNA TGTGCCTGGAGTGTACCGAGGACAGGGGGCGAGAGTGGCTACACCTTC.

This clone was counted only a few times. The genes are TRBV7-3 and TRBJ2-1, with 7 bases lining up with TRBD2. Trimming removed 1 base from V and 8 bases from J; junction bases left unmatched: 8. The CDR3 extends over 15 amino acids. Germline CDR1 is SGHTA and CDR2 is FQGTGA. CDR3 coding DNA: TGTGCCAGCAGCTTAAGAGGCGGGGGACGGTATGAGCAGTTCTTC. Translated, it gives CASSLRGGGRYEQFF.